These T cell receptor beta chains were read from a single sample in a study of blood T cells in healthy people across ages. Each CDR3 protein gets one entry after TCRdb re-called the 5' RACE reads with MiXCR. The sample shows around 1,800,000 distinct CDR3 sequences, about 39% of them seen only once. The sequenced material came from blood. The receptors derive from a human donor in good health. Both conserved end residues are part of each CDR3. The D gene is left open where the match is weak. The size entry is marked missing in some rows and otherwise reads once, few, many or a size class.

CDR3aa,CDR3nt,d_gene,abundance,v_gene,j_gene
CATSDPGTGAETQYF,TGTGCCACCAGTGATCCGGGGACAGGGGCCGAGACCCAGTACTTC,TRBD1,-,TRBV24-1,TRBJ2-5
CASSLRLAVETQYF,TGTGCCAGCAGCTTGCGACTAGCGGTGGAGACCCAGTACTTC,TRBD2,few,TRBV7-2,TRBJ2-5
CASAGVADTQYF,TGTGCCAGCGCCGGAGTGGCAGATACGCAGTATTTT,-,-,TRBV28,TRBJ2-3
CASSTGTSGDLDTQYF,TGCGCCAGCAGCACCGGGACTAGCGGGGATCTAGATACGCAGTATTTT,TRBD2,few,TRBV5-1,TRBJ2-3
CAWSVMRGIDRVYGYTF,TGTGCCTGGAGTGTAATGAGAGGGATCGATCGAGTCTATGGCTACACCTTC,-,-,TRBV30,TRBJ1-2
CASSLARQGLGGYTF,TGTGCCAGCAGCTTAGCGAGACAGGGGTTAGGAGGCTACACCTTC,TRBD1,-,TRBV7-2,TRBJ1-2
CASSFTSLWNTEAFF,TGTGCCAGCAGTTTTACGTCTTTATGGAACACTGAAGCTTTCTTT,-,few,TRBV5-4,TRBJ1-1
CATSRGSVGTQYF,TGTGCCACCAGCAGAGGGTCTGTCGGGACCCAGTACTTC,-,-,TRBV15,TRBJ2-5
CASRPGTGRYEQYF,TGTGCCAGCAGACCCGGGACAGGGCGCTACGAGCAGTACTTC,TRBD1,few,TRBV28,TRBJ2-7
CASSLELLWTEAFF,TGTGCCAGCAGCTTAGAACTACTCTGGACTGAAGCTTTCTTT,-,many,TRBV7-2,TRBJ1-1
CSVEGDSQETQYF,TGCAGCGTTGAGGGGGACAGCCAAGAGACCCAGTACTTC,TRBD1,-,TRBV29-1,TRBJ2-5
CASSPTGRVREQYF,TGTGCCAGCAGCCCAACAGGGCGAGTACGCGAGCAGTACTTC,-,few,TRBV7-8,TRBJ2-7
CATSREALAVYNEQFF,TGTGCCACCAGCAGAGAGGCACTAGCGGTCTACAATGAGCAGTTCTTC,TRBD2,-,TRBV15,TRBJ2-1